This TCR beta chain was profiled in a study of cytotoxic CD8 clonotypes in ibrutinib-treated CLL. About the study: Following treatment for a median 12 months, range 6 to 36, response samples were then taken.

CDR3 length equals 13 residues. Germline V gene lookup returns CDR1 MNHEY and CDR2 SVGAGI. The V and J ends lost 3 bases and 3 bases respectively, with 9 bases between them. Sequenced by immunoSEQ multiplex PCR; TCRdb stores in-frame clones only, minus some. This sample has more than 50,000 clones, with around 52% found just once. The source material was PBMCs, sampled after 12 months of ibrutinib treatment. The sequence was collected from a human donor with chronic lymphocytic leukemia. V usage is TRBV6-5 and J usage is TRBJ2-7, with D possibly matching TRBD1 (5 bases). CDR3 sequence (DNA): TGTGCCAGCAGTTATATCAGGGTCTACGAGCAGTACGTC. Protein product: CASSYIRVYEQYV.